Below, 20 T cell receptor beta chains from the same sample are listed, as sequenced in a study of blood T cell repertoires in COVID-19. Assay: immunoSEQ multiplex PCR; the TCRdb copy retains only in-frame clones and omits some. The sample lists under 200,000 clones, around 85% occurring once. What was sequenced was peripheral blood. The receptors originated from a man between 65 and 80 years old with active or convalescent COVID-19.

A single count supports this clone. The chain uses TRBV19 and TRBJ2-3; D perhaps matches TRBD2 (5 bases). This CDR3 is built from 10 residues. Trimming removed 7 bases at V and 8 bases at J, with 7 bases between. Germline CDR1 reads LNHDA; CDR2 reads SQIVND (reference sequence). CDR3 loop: CASKRATQYF. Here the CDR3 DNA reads TGTGCCAGTAAGAGGGCTACGCAGTATTTT.

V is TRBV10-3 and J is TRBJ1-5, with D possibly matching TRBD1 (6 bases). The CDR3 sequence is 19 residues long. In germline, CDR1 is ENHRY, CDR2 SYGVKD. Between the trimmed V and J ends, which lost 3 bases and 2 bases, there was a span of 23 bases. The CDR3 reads CAISEWAGDTLNGNQPQHF. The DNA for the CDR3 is TGTGCCATCAGTGAATGGGCAGGGGACACACTAAATGGCAATCAGCCCCAGCATTTT.

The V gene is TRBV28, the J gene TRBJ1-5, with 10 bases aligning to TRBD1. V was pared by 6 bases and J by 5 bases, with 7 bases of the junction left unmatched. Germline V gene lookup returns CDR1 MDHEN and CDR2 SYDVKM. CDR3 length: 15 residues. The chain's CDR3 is CASRHTDRGYQPQHF. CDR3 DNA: TGTGCCAGCAGACATACGGACAGGGGGTATCAGCCCCAGCATTTT.

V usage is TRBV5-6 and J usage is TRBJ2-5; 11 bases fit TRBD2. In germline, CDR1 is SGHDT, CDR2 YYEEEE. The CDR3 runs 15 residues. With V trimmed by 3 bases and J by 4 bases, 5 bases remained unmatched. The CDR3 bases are TGTGCCAGCAGCTCTAGACTAGCGGGACGAGAGACCCAGTACTTC. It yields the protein CASSSRLAGRETQYF.

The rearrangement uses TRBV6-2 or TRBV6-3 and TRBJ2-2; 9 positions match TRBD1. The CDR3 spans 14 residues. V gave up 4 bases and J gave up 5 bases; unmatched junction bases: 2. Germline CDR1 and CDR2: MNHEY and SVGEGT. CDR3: CASSWDRATGELFF. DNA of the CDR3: TGTGCCAGCAGTTGGGACAGGGCTACCGGGGAGCTGTTTTTT.

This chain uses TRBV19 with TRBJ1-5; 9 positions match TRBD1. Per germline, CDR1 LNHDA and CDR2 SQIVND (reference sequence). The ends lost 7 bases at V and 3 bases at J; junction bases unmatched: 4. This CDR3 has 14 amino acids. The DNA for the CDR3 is TGTGCCAGTACCCGGACAGGGGACAATCAGCCCCAGCATTTT. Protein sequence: CASTRTGDNQPQHF. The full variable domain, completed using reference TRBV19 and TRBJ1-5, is DGGITQSPKYLFRKEGQNVTLSCEQNLNHDAMYWYRQDPGQGLRLIYYSQIVNDFQKGDIAEGYSVSREKKESFPLTVTSAQKNPTAFYLCASTRTGDNQPQHFGDGTRLSIL.

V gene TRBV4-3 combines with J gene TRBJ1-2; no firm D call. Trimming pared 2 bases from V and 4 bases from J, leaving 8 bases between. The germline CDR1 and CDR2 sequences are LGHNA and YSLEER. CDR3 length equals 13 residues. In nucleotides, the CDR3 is TGCGCCAGCAGCCAATCCGGGTCCTATGGCTACACCTTC. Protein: CASSQSGSYGYTF.

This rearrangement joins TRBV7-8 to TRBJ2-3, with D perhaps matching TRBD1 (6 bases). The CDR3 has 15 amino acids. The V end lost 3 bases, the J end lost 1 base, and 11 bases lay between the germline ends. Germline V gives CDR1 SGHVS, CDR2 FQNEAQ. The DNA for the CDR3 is TGTGCCAGCAGCTTCCACGGACAGCGCACAGATACGCAGTATTTT. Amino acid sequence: CASSFHGQRTDTQYF.

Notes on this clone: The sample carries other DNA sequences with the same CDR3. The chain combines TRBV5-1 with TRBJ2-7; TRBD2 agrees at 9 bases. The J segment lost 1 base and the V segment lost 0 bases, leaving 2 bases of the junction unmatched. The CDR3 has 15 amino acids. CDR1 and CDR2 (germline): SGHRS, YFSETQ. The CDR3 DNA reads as TGCGCCAGCAGCTTGGCCGCGGGAGGGTCCTACGAGCAGTACTTC. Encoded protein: CASSLAAGGSYEQYF.

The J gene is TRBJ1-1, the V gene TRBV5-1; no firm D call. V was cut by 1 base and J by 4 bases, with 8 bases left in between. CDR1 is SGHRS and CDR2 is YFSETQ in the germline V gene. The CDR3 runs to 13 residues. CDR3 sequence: CASSLQAGTEAFF. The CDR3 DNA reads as TGCGCCAGCAGCTTGCAAGCGGGCACTGAAGCTTTCTTT.

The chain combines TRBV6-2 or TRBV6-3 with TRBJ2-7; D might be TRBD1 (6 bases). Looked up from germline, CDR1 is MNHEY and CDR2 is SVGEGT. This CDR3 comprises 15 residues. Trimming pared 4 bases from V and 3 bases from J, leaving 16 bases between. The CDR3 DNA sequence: TGTGCCAGCAGTTCCCTCGGACAGATATACTACGAGCAGTACTTC. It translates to CASSSLGQIYYEQYF.

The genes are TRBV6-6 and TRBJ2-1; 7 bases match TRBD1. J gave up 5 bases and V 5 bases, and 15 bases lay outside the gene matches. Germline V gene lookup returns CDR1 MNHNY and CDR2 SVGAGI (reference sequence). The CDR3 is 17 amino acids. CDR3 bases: TGTGCCAGCAGTCCCGCCCGACAGGGTCAAATCAACAATGAGCAGTTCTTC. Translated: CASSPARQGQINNEQFF.

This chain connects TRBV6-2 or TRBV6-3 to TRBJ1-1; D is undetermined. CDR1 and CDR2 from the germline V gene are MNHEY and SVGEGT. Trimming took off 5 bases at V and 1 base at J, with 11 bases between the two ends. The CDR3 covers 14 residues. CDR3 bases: TGTGCCAGCAGTCTCTTACAGAGGAACACTGAAGCTTTCTTT. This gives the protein CASSLLQRNTEAFF.

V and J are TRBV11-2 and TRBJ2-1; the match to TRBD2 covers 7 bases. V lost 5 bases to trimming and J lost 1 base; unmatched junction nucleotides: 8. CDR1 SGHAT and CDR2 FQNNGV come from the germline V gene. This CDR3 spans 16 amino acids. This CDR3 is CASSNRLAFSYNEQFF. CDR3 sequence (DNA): TGTGCCAGCAGCAACCGACTAGCATTTTCCTACAATGAGCAGTTCTTC.

This CDR3 reads CASSFLGTSGGASEQYF. The CDR3, as DNA: TGTGCCAGCAGCTTCCTTGGGACTAGCGGGGGGGCCTCCGAGCAGTACTTC. The J gene is TRBJ2-7, the V gene TRBV5-6; 16 bases align to TRBD2. The V gene's germline CDR1 is SGHDT and CDR2 YYEEEE. V was pared by 2 bases and J by 6 bases, with 8 bases of the junction left unmatched. CDR3 length: 17 amino acids.

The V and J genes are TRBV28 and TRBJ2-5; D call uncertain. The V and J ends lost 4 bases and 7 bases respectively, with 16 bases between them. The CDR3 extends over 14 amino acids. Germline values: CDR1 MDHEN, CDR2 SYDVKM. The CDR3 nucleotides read TGTGCCAGCAGTTCGACCATACAAAGAGGGACCCAGTACTTC. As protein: CASSSTIQRGTQYF.

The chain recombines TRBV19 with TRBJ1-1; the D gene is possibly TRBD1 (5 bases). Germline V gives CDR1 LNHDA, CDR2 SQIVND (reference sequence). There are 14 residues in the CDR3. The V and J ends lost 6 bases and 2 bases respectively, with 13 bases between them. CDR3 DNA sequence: TGTGCCAGTAGGTTGGTGGGGGGTAACACTGAAGCTTTCTTT. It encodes CASRLVGGNTEAFF.

For the CDR3, the DNA is TGTGCCAGCAGCATACGTGGGACTAGCGGGAGTTTAGATACGCAGTATTTT. It is translated as CASSIRGTSGSLDTQYF. The V gene is TRBV9, the J gene TRBJ2-3; TRBD2 matches at 14 bases. The CDR3 spans 17 residues. The germline V gene encodes CDR1 SGDLS and CDR2 YYNGEE. V lost 4 bases, J lost 5 bases, and 9 bases stayed unmatched.

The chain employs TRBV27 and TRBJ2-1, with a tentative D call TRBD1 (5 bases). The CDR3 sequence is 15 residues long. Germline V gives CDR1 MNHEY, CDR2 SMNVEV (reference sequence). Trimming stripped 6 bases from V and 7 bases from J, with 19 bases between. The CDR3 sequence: CASSPGVQGWNEQFF. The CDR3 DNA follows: TGTGCCAGCAGCCCGGGTGTTCAGGGTTGGAATGAGCAGTTCTTC.

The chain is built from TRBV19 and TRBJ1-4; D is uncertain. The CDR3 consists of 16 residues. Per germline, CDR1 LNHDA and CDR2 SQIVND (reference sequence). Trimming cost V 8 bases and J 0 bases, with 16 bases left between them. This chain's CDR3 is CASARVGPATNEKLFF. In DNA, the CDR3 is TGTGCCAGTGCCCGTGTGGGCCCAGCAACTAATGAAAAACTGTTTTTT.